This T cell receptor beta chain emerged from a study of beta chain features in type 1 diabetes. Turning to this clone: Its antigen remains unknown.

Germline lookup yields CDR1 SNHLY and CDR2 FYNNEI. The CDR3 is 16 residues long. Trimming removed 2 bases at V and 4 bases at J, with 16 bases between. Whole-study findings and limits: Moderate but significant shortening of TCRB CDR3s was recorded in all four CD4+ subsets from Type 1 diabetes patients.

The sequenced template was cDNA made from the entire isolated RNA. Regulatory, naive and central memory T cell samples averaged approximately 3.8 million reads. Generated by immunoSEQ multiplex PCR, the TCRdb table keeps only in-frame clones and is missing some. The sample has hundreds of thousands of clones, around 9.7% seen once; the top ten hold roughly 0.99%. The sequence came from a man aged 30 to 45 with type 1 diabetes. The chain has TRBV2 and TRBJ2-3; either TRBD1 or TRBD2 may fit D (6 bases each). Sequenced sample: central memory CD4+ T cells from blood. CDR3 DNA: TGTGCCAGCAGTGAACAGACGGGGGCAGGGGCAGATACGCAGTATTTT. This sequence encodes CASSEQTGAGADTQYF.